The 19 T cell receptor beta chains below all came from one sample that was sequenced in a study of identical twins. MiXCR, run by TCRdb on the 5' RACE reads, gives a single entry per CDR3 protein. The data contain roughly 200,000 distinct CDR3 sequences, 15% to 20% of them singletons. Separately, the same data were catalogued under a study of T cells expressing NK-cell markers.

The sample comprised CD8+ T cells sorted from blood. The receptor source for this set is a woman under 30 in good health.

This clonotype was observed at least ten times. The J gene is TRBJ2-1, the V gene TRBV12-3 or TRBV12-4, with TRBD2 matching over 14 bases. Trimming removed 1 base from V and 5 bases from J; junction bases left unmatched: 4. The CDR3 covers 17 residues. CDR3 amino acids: CASSLGGLAGVNNEQFF. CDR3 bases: TGTGCCAGCAGTTTAGGGGGACTAGCGGGGGTCAACAATGAGCAGTTCTTC.

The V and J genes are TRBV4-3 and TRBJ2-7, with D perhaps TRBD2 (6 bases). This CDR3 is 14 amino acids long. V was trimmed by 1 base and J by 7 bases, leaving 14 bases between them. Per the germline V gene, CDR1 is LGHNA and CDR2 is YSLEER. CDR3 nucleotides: TGCGCCAGCAGCCAAGGGGCGGGGACGGGGGAGCAGTACTTC. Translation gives CASSQGAGTGEQYF.

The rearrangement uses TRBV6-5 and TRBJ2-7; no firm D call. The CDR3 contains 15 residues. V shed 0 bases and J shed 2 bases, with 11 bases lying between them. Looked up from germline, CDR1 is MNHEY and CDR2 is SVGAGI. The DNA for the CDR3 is TGTGCCAGCAGTTACTCGCGTGGTACCGCCTACGAGCAGTACTTC. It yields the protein CASSYSRGTAYEQYF.

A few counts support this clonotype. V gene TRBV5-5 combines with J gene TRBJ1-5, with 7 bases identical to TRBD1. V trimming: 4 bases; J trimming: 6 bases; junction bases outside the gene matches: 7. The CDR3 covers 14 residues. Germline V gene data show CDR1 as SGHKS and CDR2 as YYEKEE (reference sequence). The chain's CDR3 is CASSLDRVRQPQHF. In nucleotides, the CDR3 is TGTGCCAGCAGCCTAGACAGGGTGCGTCAGCCCCAGCATTTT.

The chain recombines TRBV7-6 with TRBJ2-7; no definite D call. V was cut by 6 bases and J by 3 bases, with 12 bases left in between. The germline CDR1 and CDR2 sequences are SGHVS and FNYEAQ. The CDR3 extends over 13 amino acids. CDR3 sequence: CASRPEGYYEQYF. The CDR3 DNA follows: TGTGCCAGCAGACCAGAAGGATACTACGAGCAGTACTTC.

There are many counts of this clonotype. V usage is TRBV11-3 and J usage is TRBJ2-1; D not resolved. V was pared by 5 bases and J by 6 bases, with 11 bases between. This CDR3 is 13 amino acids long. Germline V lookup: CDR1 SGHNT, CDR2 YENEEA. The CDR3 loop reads CASSLPMTNEQFF. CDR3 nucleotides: TGTGCCAGCAGCCTACCCATGACCAATGAGCAGTTCTTC.

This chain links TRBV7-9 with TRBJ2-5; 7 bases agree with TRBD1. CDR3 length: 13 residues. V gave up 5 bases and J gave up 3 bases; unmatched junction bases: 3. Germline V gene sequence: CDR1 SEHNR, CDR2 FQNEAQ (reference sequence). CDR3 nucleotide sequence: TGTGCCAGCAGCGCCGGGACAGAAGAGACCCAGTACTTC. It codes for CASSAGTEETQYF.

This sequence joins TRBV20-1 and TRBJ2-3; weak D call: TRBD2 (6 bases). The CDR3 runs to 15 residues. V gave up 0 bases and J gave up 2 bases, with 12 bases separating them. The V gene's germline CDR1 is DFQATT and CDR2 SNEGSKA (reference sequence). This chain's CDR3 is CSARDRGGSTDTQYF. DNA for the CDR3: TGCAGTGCTAGAGATCGTGGGGGGTCCACAGATACGCAGTATTTT.

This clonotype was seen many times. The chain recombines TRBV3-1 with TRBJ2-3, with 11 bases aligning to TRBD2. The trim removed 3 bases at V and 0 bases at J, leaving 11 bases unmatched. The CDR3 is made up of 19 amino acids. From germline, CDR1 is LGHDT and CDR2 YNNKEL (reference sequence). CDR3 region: CASSHLAGGFLHSTDTQYF. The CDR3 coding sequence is TGTGCCAGCAGCCACCTAGCGGGGGGCTTCCTCCATAGCACAGATACGCAGTATTTT.

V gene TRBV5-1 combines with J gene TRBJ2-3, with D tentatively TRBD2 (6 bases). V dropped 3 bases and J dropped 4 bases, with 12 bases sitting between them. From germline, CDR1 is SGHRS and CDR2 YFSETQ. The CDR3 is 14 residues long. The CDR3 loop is CASSSRLVSDTQYF. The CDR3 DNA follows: TGCGCCAGCAGCTCCAGACTAGTTTCAGATACGCAGTATTTT. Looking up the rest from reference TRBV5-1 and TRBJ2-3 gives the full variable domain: KAGVTQTPRYLIKTRGQQVTLSCSPISGHRSVSWYQQTPGQGLQFLFEYFSETQRNKGNFPGRFSGRQFSNSRSEMNVSTLELGDSALYLCASSSRLVSDTQYFGPGTRLTVL.

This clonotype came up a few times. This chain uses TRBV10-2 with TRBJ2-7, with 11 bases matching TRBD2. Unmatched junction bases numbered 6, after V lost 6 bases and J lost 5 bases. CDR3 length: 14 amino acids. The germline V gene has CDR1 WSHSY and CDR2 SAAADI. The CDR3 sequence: CASSDSGRGNEQYF. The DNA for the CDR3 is TGCGCCAGCAGCGATAGCGGGAGGGGGAACGAGCAGTACTTC.

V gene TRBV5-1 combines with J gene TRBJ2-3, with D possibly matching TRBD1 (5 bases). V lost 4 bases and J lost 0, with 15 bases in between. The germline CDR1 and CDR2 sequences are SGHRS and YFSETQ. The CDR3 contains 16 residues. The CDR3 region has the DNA TGCGCCAGCAGCCAGGACAAGGGCAGTAGCACAGATACGCAGTATTTT. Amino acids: CASSQDKGSSTDTQYF.

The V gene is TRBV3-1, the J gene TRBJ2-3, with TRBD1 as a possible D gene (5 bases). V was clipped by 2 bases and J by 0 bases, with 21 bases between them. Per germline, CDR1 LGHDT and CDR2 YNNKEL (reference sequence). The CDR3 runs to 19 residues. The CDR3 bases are TGTGCCAGCAGCCAATGGGCGCCTACAGGAAACGAAAGCACAGATACGCAGTATTTT. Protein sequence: CASSQWAPTGNESTDTQYF.

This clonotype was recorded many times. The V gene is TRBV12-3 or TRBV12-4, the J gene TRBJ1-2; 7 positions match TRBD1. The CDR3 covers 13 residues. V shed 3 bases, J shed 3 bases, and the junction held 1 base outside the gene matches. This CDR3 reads CASSFGTDYGYTF. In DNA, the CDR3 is TGTGCCAGCAGTTTTGGGACAGACTATGGCTACACCTTC.

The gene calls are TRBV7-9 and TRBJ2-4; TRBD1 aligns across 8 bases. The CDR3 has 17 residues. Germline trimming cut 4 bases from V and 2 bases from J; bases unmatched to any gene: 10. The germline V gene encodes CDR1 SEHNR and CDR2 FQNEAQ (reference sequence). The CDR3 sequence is CASSSTPGQATKNIQYF. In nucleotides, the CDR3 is TGTGCCAGCAGCTCTACTCCGGGACAGGCTACCAAAAACATTCAGTACTTC.

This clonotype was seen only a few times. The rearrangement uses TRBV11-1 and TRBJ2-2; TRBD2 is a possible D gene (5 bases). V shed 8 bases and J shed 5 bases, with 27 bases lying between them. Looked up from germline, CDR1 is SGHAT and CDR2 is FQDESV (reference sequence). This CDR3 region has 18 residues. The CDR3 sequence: CASGLEEVDPTITGELFF. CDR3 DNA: TGTGCCAGCGGTTTAGAGGAGGTGGACCCAACAATAACCGGGGAGCTGTTTTTT.

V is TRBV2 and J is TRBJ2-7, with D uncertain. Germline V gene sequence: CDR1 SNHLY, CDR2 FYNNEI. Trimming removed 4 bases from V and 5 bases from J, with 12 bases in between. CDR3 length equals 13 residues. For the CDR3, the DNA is TGTGCCAGCAGTGTGTGGTTAAGCGACGAGCAGTACTTC. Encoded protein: CASSVWLSDEQYF.

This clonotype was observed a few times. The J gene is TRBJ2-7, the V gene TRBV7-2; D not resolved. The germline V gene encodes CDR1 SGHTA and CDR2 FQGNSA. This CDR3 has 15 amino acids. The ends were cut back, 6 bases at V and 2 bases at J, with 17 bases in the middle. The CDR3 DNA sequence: TGTGCCAGCAGTCCCATTCCCGACCTCACCTACGAGCAGTACTTC. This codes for CASSPIPDLTYEQYF.

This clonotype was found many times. CDR3: CASSQGTSGRDEQYF. In DNA form, the CDR3 reads TGCGCCAGCAGCCAAGGGACTAGCGGCAGGGACGAGCAGTACTTC. V is TRBV4-1 and J is TRBJ2-7; 10 bases line up with TRBD2. The CDR3 spans 15 residues. J gave up 5 bases and V 1 base, and 5 bases lay outside the gene matches. Germline V CDR1 and CDR2: MGHRA, YSYEKL.